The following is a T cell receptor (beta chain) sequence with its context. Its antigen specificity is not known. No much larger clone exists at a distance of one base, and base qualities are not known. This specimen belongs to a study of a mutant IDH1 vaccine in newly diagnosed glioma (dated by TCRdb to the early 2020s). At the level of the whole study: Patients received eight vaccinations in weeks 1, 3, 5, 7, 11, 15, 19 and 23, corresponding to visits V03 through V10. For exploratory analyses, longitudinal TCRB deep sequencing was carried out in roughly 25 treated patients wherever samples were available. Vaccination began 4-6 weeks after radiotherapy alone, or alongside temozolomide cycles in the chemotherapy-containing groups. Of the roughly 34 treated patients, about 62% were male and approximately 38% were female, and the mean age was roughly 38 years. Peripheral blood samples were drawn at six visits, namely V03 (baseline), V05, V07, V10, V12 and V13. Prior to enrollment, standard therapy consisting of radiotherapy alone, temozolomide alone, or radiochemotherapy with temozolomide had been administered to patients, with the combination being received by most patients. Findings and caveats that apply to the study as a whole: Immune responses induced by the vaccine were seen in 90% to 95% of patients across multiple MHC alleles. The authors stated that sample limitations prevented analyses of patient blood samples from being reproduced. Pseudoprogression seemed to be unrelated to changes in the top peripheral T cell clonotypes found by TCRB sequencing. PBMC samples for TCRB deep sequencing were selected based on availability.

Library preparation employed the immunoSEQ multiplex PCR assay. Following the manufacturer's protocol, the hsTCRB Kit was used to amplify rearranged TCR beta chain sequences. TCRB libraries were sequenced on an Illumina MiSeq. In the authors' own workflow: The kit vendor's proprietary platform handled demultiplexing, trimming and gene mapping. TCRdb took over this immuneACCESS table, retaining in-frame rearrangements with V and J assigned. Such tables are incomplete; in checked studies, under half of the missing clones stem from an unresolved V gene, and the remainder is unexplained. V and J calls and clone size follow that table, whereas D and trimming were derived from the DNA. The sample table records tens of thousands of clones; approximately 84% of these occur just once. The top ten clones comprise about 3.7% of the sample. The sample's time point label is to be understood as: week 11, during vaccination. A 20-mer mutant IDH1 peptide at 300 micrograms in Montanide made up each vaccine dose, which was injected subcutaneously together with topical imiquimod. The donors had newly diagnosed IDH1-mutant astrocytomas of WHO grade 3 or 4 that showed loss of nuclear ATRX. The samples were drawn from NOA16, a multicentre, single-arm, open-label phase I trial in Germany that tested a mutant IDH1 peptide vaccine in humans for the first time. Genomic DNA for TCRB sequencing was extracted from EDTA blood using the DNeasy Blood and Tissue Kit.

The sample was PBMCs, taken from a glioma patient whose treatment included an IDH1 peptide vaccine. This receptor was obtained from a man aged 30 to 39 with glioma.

The CDR3 protein sequence reads: CSVGQTNTEAFF. The nucleotides are TGCAGCGTTGGACAGACGAACACTGAAGCTTTCTTT. The chain is assembled from TRBV29-1 and TRBJ1-1; a tentative D match to TRBD1 spans 5 bases. The CDR3 covers 12 residues, taking in both the cysteine and the phenylalanine. Of all the DNA, just the CDR3 is kept, 36 bases in frame from base 1. Relative to germline, V is 4 bases shorter and J is 1 base shorter, with 7 bases between their ends. The germline V gene encodes CDR1 SQVTM and CDR2 ANQGSEA.